The 24 T cell receptor beta chains listed next were all sequenced from one sample in a study of CD8+CD57+ T cells in acquired aplastic anemia (dated by TCRdb to 2017 to 2018). The reads were generated on an Illumina HiSeq 2000. Genomic DNA was used as template for profiling of TCR beta VDJ combinations and CDR3 sequences. In TCRdb, the public reads were trimmed at Q25 with fastp and aligned with MiXCR, with productive beta chains retained. A single entry per CDR3 protein holds the most common genes and DNA from its merged rows. The table for this sample lists some 280,000 distinct CDR3 sequences; roughly three fifths of them were counted only once. In total, the top ten clones hold around 8% of the sample. The sample was sorted CD4+, CD8+, or CD8+CD57+ T cells (not recorded which) from PBMCs. The receptor source for this set is a human donor with severe aplastic anemia or a healthy control (not recorded which).

As concerns this clonotype: One junction end disagrees with the germline gene, perhaps due to a read error. The chain links TRBV2 to TRBJ2-3; TRBD2 matches at 14 bases. The CDR3 spans 17 residues. CDR1 SNHLY and CDR2 FYNNEI come from the germline V gene. The CDR3 loop is CASSPGTSGGGTGTQYF. DNA of the CDR3: TGTGCCAGCAGCCCTGGGACTAGCGGGGGAGGCACAGGTACGCAGTATTTT.

The V and J genes are TRBV10-3 and TRBJ2-5; D may be TRBD2 (7 bases). V was cut by 8 bases and J by 5 bases, with 18 bases left in between. Looked up from germline, CDR1 is ENHRY and CDR2 is SYGVKD. The CDR3 is made up of 14 amino acids. The CDR3 coding sequence is TGTGCCATCGGATACAGGGAGGGCTTGGAGACCCAGTACTTC. Translating gives CAIGYREGLETQYF.

The chain combines TRBV24-1 with TRBJ2-2; 11 bases agree with TRBD2. The J segment lost 6 bases and the V segment lost 0 bases, leaving 5 bases of the junction unmatched. From germline, CDR1 is KGHDR and CDR2 SFDVKD. The CDR3 is 17 residues long. The CDR3 DNA follows: TGTGCCACCAGTGATTTGACTAGCGGGAGTAGGCCCGGGGAGCTGTTTTTT. Translation: CATSDLTSGSRPGELFF.

The rearrangement links TRBV29-1 to TRBJ2-1, with D perhaps TRBD2 (5 bases). The germline V gene encodes CDR1 SQVTM and CDR2 ANQGSEA. V was clipped by 7 bases and J by 7 bases, with 8 bases between them. The CDR3 is made up of 10 amino acids. CDR3 amino acids: CSAERNEQFF. Here the CDR3 DNA reads TGCAGCGCCGAGCGGAATGAGCAGTTCTTC.

This clonotype showed up just once. The V and J genes are TRBV5-1 and TRBJ1-1; D not resolved. CDR3 size: 12 residues. CDR1 is SGHRS, CDR2 YFSETQ, per germline. V was cut by 2 bases and J by 4 bases, with 6 bases left in between. CDR3: CASSFDITEAFF. The DNA for the CDR3 is TGCGCCAGCAGCTTTGACATCACTGAAGCTTTCTTT.

This chain uses TRBV12-3 or TRBV12-4 with TRBJ1-1, with 7 bases lining up with TRBD1. The CDR3 runs to 17 residues. After removal of 4 bases from V and 4 bases from J, the junction contained 15 bases not matched to a gene. CDR3 nucleotides: TGTGCCAGCAGTTATAAGGGGGCGAGGATGCGAGCCACTGAAGCTTTCTTT. Amino acids: CASSYKGARMRATEAFF.

This clonotype was found many times. The chain joins TRBV6-5 to TRBJ1-5; a possible D gene is TRBD1 (5 bases). This CDR3 spans 17 amino acids. The germline V and J ends were trimmed by 2 bases and 1 base, with 15 bases remaining between them. The germline V gene has CDR1 MNHEY and CDR2 SVGAGI. The CDR3 coding sequence is TGTGCCAGCAGTTACGGACCGCCTGGGGCGAGCAATCAGCCCCAGCATTTT. As protein: CASSYGPPGASNQPQHF.

This clonotype was seen many times. The V and J genes are TRBV5-1 and TRBJ1-1; D ambiguous. The CDR3 has 14 amino acids. Trimming left V 2 bases short and J 0 bases short, with 8 bases between. CDR1 and CDR2 (germline): SGHRS, YFSETQ. CDR3 coding DNA: TGCGCCAGCAGCTTCGGTGGGCTGAACACTGAAGCTTTCTTT. Amino acids: CASSFGGLNTEAFF.

A note on this clonotype: This CDR3 fails to terminate in the conserved phenylalanine or tryptophan, so it likely reflects a read error. V is TRBV5-8 and J is TRBJ1-3, with TRBD1 as a possible D gene (5 bases). The germline CDR1 and CDR2 sequences are SGHTS and YDEGEE. The CDR3 has 18 residues. The CDR3 sequence: CASSFIPRDRNSGSTIYY. CDR3 DNA sequence: TGTGCCAGCAGCTTTATCCCCAGGGACCGGAACTCTGGAAGCACCATATATTAT.

The rearrangement links TRBV7-9 to TRBJ2-2; D may be TRBD1 or TRBD2 (6 bases each). V was pared by 5 bases and J by 8 bases, with 18 bases between. Per germline, CDR1 SEHNR and CDR2 FQNEAQ (reference sequence). CDR3 length equals 15 residues. CDR3 sequence: CASSPRGEIGGELFF. CDR3 coding DNA: TGTGCCAGCAGCCCTAGGGGGGAAATCGGAGGGGAGCTGTTTTTT.

This clonotype came up many times. The genes are TRBV6-1 and TRBJ1-6; D is possibly TRBD1 (5 bases). Germline assignment: CDR1 MNHNS and CDR2 SASEGT. The CDR3 is 17 amino acids. The V and J ends lost 2 bases and 4 bases respectively, with 15 bases between them. The CDR3 loop is CASSEIWAGLYNSPLHF. The CDR3 DNA follows: TGTGCCAGCAGTGAAATCTGGGCAGGGCTGTATAATTCACCCCTCCACTTT.

This chain connects TRBV24-1 to TRBJ1-5; 8 nucleotides match TRBD1. J lost 6 bases, V lost 11 bases, and 11 bases had no gene match. This CDR3 has 14 amino acids. Germline values: CDR1 KGHDR, CDR2 SFDVKD. CDR3 bases: TGTGCCAGCTCAAGAGGACAGGGTTCTCAGCCCCAGCATTTT. Translating gives CASSRGQGSQPQHF.

This clonotype was observed a few times. The chain uses TRBV7-9 and TRBJ1-6; 8 positions match TRBD1. The germline V gene has CDR1 SEHNR and CDR2 FQNEAQ (reference sequence). V lost 1 base, J lost 6 bases, and 5 bases stayed unmatched. The CDR3 has 16 amino acids. Here the CDR3 DNA reads TGTGCCAGCAGCTTAGGCGACAGGGGCCCTAATTCACCCCTCCACTTT. Translated, it gives CASSLGDRGPNSPLHF.

The chain joins TRBV5-4 to TRBJ1-2, with unresolved D. Trimming left V 1 base short and J 2 bases short, with 3 bases between. This CDR3 has 12 amino acids. Germline V gene lookup returns CDR1 SGHNT and CDR2 YYREEE (reference sequence). In DNA, the CDR3 is TGTGCCAGCAGCTTGATAAACTATGGCTACACCTTC. Its translation is CASSLINYGYTF.

The chain employs TRBV7-8 and TRBJ2-7; TRBD2 might be the D (5 bases). V lost 3 bases, J lost 5 bases, and 14 bases lay in between. CDR3 size: 14 residues. Germline V gives CDR1 SGHVS, CDR2 FQNEAQ. The chain's CDR3 is CASSFRNEGHEQYF. The DNA for the CDR3 is TGTGCCAGCAGCTTCCGGAACGAGGGCCACGAGCAGTACTTC.

This clonotype was seen only once. V gene TRBV20-1 combines with J gene TRBJ2-1, with 13 positions matching TRBD2. This CDR3 region has 16 residues. Germline CDR1 reads DFQATT; CDR2 reads SNEGSKA (reference sequence). The V and J ends lost 5 bases and 8 bases, in that order; junction bases with no gene match: 12. CDR3: CSALGTSGAPSDEQFF. Written as DNA, the CDR3 is TGCAGTGCTCTGGGGACTAGCGGGGCCCCAAGCGATGAGCAGTTCTTC.

The chain joins TRBV2 to TRBJ1-2; 8 bases are shared with TRBD1. This CDR3 has 15 amino acids. The V gene's germline CDR1 is SNHLY and CDR2 FYNNEI. The trim removed 6 bases at V and 4 bases at J, leaving 10 bases unmatched. The CDR3 region has the DNA TGTGCCAGCAGCGAAATATCCGGGACAGGCTATGGCTACACCTTC. Residues: CASSEISGTGYGYTF.

V gene TRBV6-5 combines with J gene TRBJ2-7; D unresolved. The V end lost 0 bases, the J end lost 3 bases, and 6 bases lay between the germline ends. The CDR3 covers 13 residues. Germline V gene lookup returns CDR1 MNHEY and CDR2 SVGAGI. CDR3 sequence: CASSYSELYEQYF. The CDR3 bases are TGTGCCAGCAGTTACTCAGAGCTCTACGAGCAGTACTTC.

The chain combines TRBV5-1 with TRBJ2-1; 8 bases are a match to TRBD2. The CDR3 extends over 11 amino acids. Looked up from germline, CDR1 is SGHRS and CDR2 is YFSETQ. Losses at the gene ends were 3 bases for V and 13 bases for J; bases not matched to a gene: 3. The CDR3 is CASSSGGAQFF. The CDR3 coding sequence is TGCGCCAGCAGCTCCGGGGGGGCACAGTTCTTC.

This clonotype was observed many times. This rearrangement joins TRBV5-1 to TRBJ1-5, with 9 bases aligning to TRBD1. Looked up from germline, CDR1 is SGHRS and CDR2 is YFSETQ. The J segment lost 5 bases and the V segment lost 4 bases, leaving 7 bases of the junction unmatched. The CDR3 runs to 15 residues. The CDR3 protein is CASSPGDREYQPQHF. The CDR3 DNA follows: TGCGCCAGCAGCCCGGGGGACAGGGAGTATCAGCCCCAGCATTTT.

This clonotype was detected many times. The chain couples TRBV15 to TRBJ1-6; D gene unclear. CDR1 is LNHNV, CDR2 YYDKDF, per germline (reference sequence). Between the trimmed V and J ends, which lost 1 base and 8 bases, there was a span of 12 bases. The CDR3 is 15 amino acids. DNA of the CDR3: TGTGCCACCAGCAGAGGGACCACGGGAGATTCACCCCTCCACTTT. Its translation: CATSRGTTGDSPLHF.

This clonotype has a count of ten or more. The junction does not match germline at one end; this may be a read error. The gene calls are TRBV5-1 and TRBJ1-4, with D perhaps matching TRBD1 (5 bases). CDR1 is SGHRS and CDR2 is YFSETQ in the germline V gene. CDR3 length equals 13 residues. As DNA, the CDR3 is TGCGCCAGCAGCTTGGCTGAAATGACAGAACCCCATTTT. It is translated as CASSLAEMTEPHF. Looking up the rest from reference TRBV5-1 and TRBJ1-4 gives the full variable domain: KAGVTQTPRYLIKTRGQQVTLSCSPISGHRSVSWYQQTPGQGLQFLFEYFSETQRNKGNFPGRFSGRQFSNSRSEMNVSTLELGDSALYLCASSLAEMTEPHFGSGTQLSVL.

With regard to this clonotype: At one end the junction does not follow the germline gene, possibly because of a read error. The chain is built from TRBV15 and TRBJ2-6; no clear D. Germline V gene sequence: CDR1 LNHNV, CDR2 YYDKDF (reference sequence). The CDR3 sequence is 15 residues long. This CDR3 reads CAASRDSSGTNVLTF. The DNA for the CDR3 is TGTGCCGCCAGCAGAGATTCGTCTGGGACCAACGTCCTGACTTTC.

This clonotype has a count of ten or more. The V call is TRBV7-2, the J call TRBJ1-3; possibly TRBD1 for D (5 bases). This CDR3 has 15 residues. V lost 2 bases and J 4 bases, leaving 12 bases between the germline ends. Germline V gene sequence: CDR1 SGHTA, CDR2 FQGNSA. Written as DNA, the CDR3 is TGTGCCAGCAGCTTACAGATAGGGGCCGGAAACACCATATATTTT. Protein: CASSLQIGAGNTIYF.